This passage covers 5 T cell receptor beta chains from one sample sequenced in a study of blood T cell repertoires in COVID-19. The data were produced by immunoSEQ multiplex PCR, yet TCRdb's version contains in-frame clones alone and is incomplete. The profile shows about 170,000 clones, just under 85% of them singletons. Sequencing was performed on peripheral blood. These receptors were obtained from a woman older than 75 with acute or convalescent COVID-19.

This rearrangement joins TRBV3-1 (or the pseudogene TRBV3-2) to TRBJ1-2, with 8 nucleotides matching TRBD1. J lost 5 bases, V lost 0 bases, and 11 bases had no gene match. The germline CDR1 and CDR2 sequences are LGHDT and YNNKEL (reference sequence). This CDR3 contains 17 residues. The CDR3 is CASSQEGVAGGVYGYTF. DNA of the CDR3: TGTGCCAGCAGCCAAGAGGGGGTGGCAGGGGGCGTATATGGCTACACCTTC.

The DNA of the CDR3 is TGTGCCAGCAGCTGGCGACTTGCAGATACGCAGTATTTT. Translating gives CASSWRLADTQYF. V is TRBV7-2 and J is TRBJ2-3; D gene ambiguous. Germline V gene lookup returns CDR1 SGHTA and CDR2 FQGNSA. Deletions cut 4 bases from V and 4 bases from J, with 9 bases between. This CDR3 has 13 residues. Using reference TRBV7-2 and TRBJ2-3 for the parts outside the CDR3, the full variable domain is GAGVSQSPSNKVTEKGKDVELRCDPISGHTALYWYRQSLGQGLEFLIYFQGNSAPDKSGLPSDRFSAERTGGSVSTLTIQRTQQEDSAVYLCASSWRLADTQYFGPGTRLTVL.

V is TRBV4-1 and J is TRBJ2-1; 7 bases line up with TRBD1. V was clipped by 4 bases and J by 2 bases; unmatched bases: 11. Germline assignment: CDR1 MGHRA and CDR2 YSYEKL. The CDR3 consists of 17 residues. The CDR3 sequence is CASSPRGQSITYNEQFF. The CDR3, as DNA: TGCGCCAGCAGCCCCCGGGGACAGTCGATAACCTACAATGAGCAGTTCTTC.

The J gene is TRBJ2-2, the V gene TRBV10-3; the D is unclear. This CDR3 has 15 amino acids. CDR1 and CDR2 from the germline V gene are ENHRY and SYGVKD. The V gene lost 0 bases and the J gene lost 1 base, with 6 bases spanning the gap. DNA of the CDR3: TGTGCCATCAGTGAGTCGAGTAGGAACACCGGGGAGCTGTTTTTT. Its translation: CAISESSRNTGELFF.

This clone has only a few counts. The chain links TRBV4-1 to TRBJ2-5; 9 bases match TRBD2. Trimming cost V 5 bases and J 5 bases; bases outside gene matches: 15. There are 17 residues in the CDR3. CDR1 is MGHRA, CDR2 YSYEKL, per germline. The CDR3 DNA reads TGCGCCAGCAGCGCAAGGGGCGCGGGAGGGCCAGGTGAGACCCAGTACTTC. It translates to CASSARGAGGPGETQYF.